The rows below give T cell receptor beta chains drawn from one sample of a study of blood T cell repertoires in COVID-19. Generated by immunoSEQ multiplex PCR, the TCRdb table keeps only in-frame clones and is missing some. The sample records about 150,000 clones, around 89% being singletons. Sequencing was done on a sample of peripheral blood. The receptor source for this set is a man between 60 and 75 years old with active or convalescent COVID-19. The CDR3 runs from the conserved cysteine through the conserved F or W. Fields, in order: clone size, V gene, J gene, D gene, CDR3 protein, CDR3 DNA. The D gene is left open where the match is weak. Not all rows give a size; the values are once, few, many and, for expanded clones, a class.

-	TRBV6-5	TRBJ1-5	-	CASTRDLSSNQPQHF	TGTGCCAGCACCAGGGATCTATCCAGCAATCAGCCCCAGCATTTT
-	TRBV3-1/TRBV3-2	TRBJ2-1	-	CASSQPGIPKHNEQFF	TGTGCCAGCAGCCAACCGGGAATCCCTAAACACAATGAGCAGTTCTTC
-	TRBV28	TRBJ2-1	-	CASSLASGLVNEQFF	TGTGCCAGCAGTTTGGCCAGCGGACTGGTTAATGAGCAGTTCTTC
-	TRBV12-5	TRBJ2-3	TRBD2	CASGWGGFGGGLTDTQYF	TGTGCTAGTGGTTGGGGAGGGTTTGGGGGAGGCCTCACAGATACGCAGTATTTT
once	TRBV5-1	TRBJ2-1	TRBD2	CASGRGGLSYNEQFF	TGCGCCAGCGGCCGGGGGGGTCTCTCCTACAATGAGCAGTTCTTC
-	TRBV27	TRBJ2-4	TRBD1	CASSSHPSEGAWAKNIQYF	TGTGCCAGCAGTTCGCACCCCAGCGAGGGGGCGTGGGCCAAAAACATTCAGTACTTC
-	TRBV4-3	TRBJ2-3	TRBD1	CASSRGTGYGDTQYF	TGCGCCAGCAGTCGCGGGACAGGGTATGGAGATACGCAGTATTTT
-	TRBV30	TRBJ2-3	-	CAWSQLAASTDTQYF	TGTGCCTGGAGTCAACTAGCTGCCTCCACAGATACGCAGTATTTT
-	TRBV6-5	TRBJ1-2	TRBD1	CASSYSTGRNGYTF	TGTGCCAGCAGTTATTCGACAGGGCGCAATGGCTACACCTTC
-	TRBV19	TRBJ1-5	-	CASTQPGASNQPQHF	TGTGCCAGTACTCAACCTGGGGCCAGCAATCAGCCCCAGCATTTT
-	TRBV6-2/TRBV6-3	TRBJ1-5	-	CASSNPNQPQHF	TGTGCCAGCAGTAACCCTAACCAGCCCCAGCATTTT
-	TRBV4-2	TRBJ1-5	-	CASGEGLSNQPQHF	TGTGCCAGCGGAGAGGGACTCAGCAATCAGCCCCAGCATTTT
-	TRBV11-2	TRBJ2-1	-	CASSLASIYNEQFF	TGTGCCAGCAGCTTAGCTAGTATCTACAATGAGCAGTTCTTC
-	TRBV4-2	TRBJ2-3	-	CASSQVEGVGDTQYF	TGTGCCAGCAGCCAAGTTGAGGGGGTGGGAGATACGCAGTATTTT
-	TRBV7-2	TRBJ2-5	-	CASSLAGAYETQYF	TGTGCCAGCAGCTTAGCGGGAGCTTATGAGACCCAGTACTTC
-	TRBV27	TRBJ1-2	TRBD1	CASSPRTGLGYTF	TGTGCCAGCAGTCCTCGGACAGGGCTTGGCTACACCTTC
-	TRBV6-1	TRBJ1-5	-	CASSETPGKTQPQHF	TGTGCCAGCAGTGAAACCCCGGGAAAAACTCAGCCCCAGCATTTT
-	TRBV7-8	TRBJ1-1	-	CASSLVVGQGDTEAFF	TGTGCCAGCAGCTTAGTAGTAGGGCAAGGGGACACTGAAGCTTTCTTT
-	TRBV7-9	TRBJ2-1	TRBD1	CASSLGQSHEQFF	TGTGCCAGCAGCTTGGGACAGTCCCATGAGCAGTTCTTC
-	TRBV11-2	TRBJ1-2	-	CASSWAEQGYTF	TGTGCCAGCAGCTGGGCCGAGCAAGGCTACACCTTC
-	TRBV6-5	TRBJ2-5	-	CASSYLQGGEETQYF	TGTGCCAGCAGTTACCTGCAGGGGGGAGAAGAGACCCAGTACTTC
-	TRBV6-1	TRBJ2-5	-	CASSEPGVGRRYF	TGTGCCAGCAGTGAACCGGGAGTAGGCCGTCGGTACTTC
-	TRBV5-1	TRBJ1-5	-	CASSLDGVGNQPQHF	TGCGCCAGCAGCTTGGACGGAGTAGGCAATCAGCCCCAGCATTTT
-	TRBV30	TRBJ2-3	TRBD2	CALSPGLAGVADTQYF	TGTGCCCTCTCCCCGGGACTAGCGGGGGTTGCAGATACGCAGTATTTT
-	TRBV28	TRBJ1-5	TRBD1	CATRGQHQPQHF	TGTGCCACGAGGGGGCAACATCAGCCCCAGCATTTT